A selection of T cell receptor beta chains follows, all from one sample in a study of shared clonotypes between healthy human individuals. Sequencing used immunoSEQ multiplex PCR; TCRdb keeps in-frame clones, though not all of them. Among about 2,100,000 clones listed, about 93% were seen once. The sample comprised naive CD8+ T cells from PBMCs. The source is a man between 18 and 29 years old in good health. Some clones in this sample may be carry-over from other donors' samples. The CDR3 runs from the conserved cysteine through the conserved F or W. The order of the fields is V gene, J gene, CDR3 protein.

V gene: TRBV7-2; J gene: TRBJ1-4; CDR3 protein: CASSGYKIQGNGEKLFF
V gene: TRBV6-5; J gene: TRBJ2-1; CDR3 protein: CASSYSKSWGEQFF
V gene: TRBV19; J gene: TRBJ2-1; CDR3 protein: CASTPGQGYNEQFF
V gene: TRBV28; J gene: TRBJ2-3; CDR3 protein: CASRQTGGASTDTQYF
V gene: TRBV27; J gene: TRBJ1-5; CDR3 protein: CASSLSWGAGPQHF
V gene: TRBV11-2; J gene: TRBJ2-7; CDR3 protein: CASSLGGSSYEQYF
V gene: TRBV5-1; J gene: TRBJ2-3; CDR3 protein: CASSVAGGPTDTQYF
V gene: TRBV27; J gene: TRBJ1-5; CDR3 protein: CASSLRQSGGQPQHF
V gene: TRBV28; J gene: TRBJ2-1; CDR3 protein: CASRFLESGEQFF
V gene: TRBV5-1; J gene: TRBJ2-1; CDR3 protein: CASSRRSGEQFF
V gene: TRBV7-9; J gene: TRBJ2-5; CDR3 protein: CASSLGTGEKTQYF
V gene: TRBV10-3; J gene: TRBJ1-1; CDR3 protein: CAIRDRGYTEAFF
V gene: TRBV6-5; J gene: TRBJ1-2; CDR3 protein: CASSTDRGSYGYTF
V gene: TRBV4-1; J gene: TRBJ1-5; CDR3 protein: CASSQRANQPQHF
V gene: TRBV6-5; J gene: TRBJ2-3; CDR3 protein: CASSLTSGEDTQYF
V gene: TRBV4-1; J gene: TRBJ2-1; CDR3 protein: CASSQVGQRHEQFF
V gene: TRBV27; J gene: TRBJ2-1; CDR3 protein: CASSLAGAYNEQFF
V gene: TRBV28; J gene: TRBJ1-2; CDR3 protein: CASRLRDGTSVVYGYTF
V gene: TRBV29-1; J gene: TRBJ2-2; CDR3 protein: CSVEPDANTGELFF
V gene: TRBV27; J gene: TRBJ2-7; CDR3 protein: CASSSTFTGPTAYEQYF
V gene: TRBV7-6; J gene: TRBJ1-1; CDR3 protein: CASSLGQGVEAFF
V gene: TRBV5-1; J gene: TRBJ2-1; CDR3 protein: CASRPGRTYNEQFF
V gene: TRBV27; J gene: TRBJ1-4; CDR3 protein: CASSLSRRSRDEKLFF
V gene: TRBV9; J gene: TRBJ2-7; CDR3 protein: CASSVAASGEQYF
V gene: TRBV9; J gene: TRBJ2-4; CDR3 protein: CASSVSSGKNIQYF
V gene: TRBV1; J gene: TRBJ1-1; CDR3 protein: CTSSRPILNTEAFF
V gene: TRBV4-3; J gene: TRBJ2-7; CDR3 protein: CASSQEVAWRGISSYEQYF
V gene: TRBV19; J gene: TRBJ1-2; CDR3 protein: CASSAINGYTF
V gene: TRBV9; J gene: TRBJ1-2; CDR3 protein: CASSAGQGRYGYTF
V gene: TRBV5-1; J gene: TRBJ2-3; CDR3 protein: CASSPEGTSDTDTQYF
V gene: TRBV7-2; J gene: TRBJ2-7; CDR3 protein: CASSHARGLAGYEQYF
V gene: TRBV18; J gene: TRBJ1-4; CDR3 protein: CASSREFKSEKLFF
V gene: TRBV6-5; J gene: TRBJ2-5; CDR3 protein: CASSYGDRRETQYF
V gene: TRBV6-5; J gene: TRBJ2-5; CDR3 protein: CASSYLGLAQETQYF
V gene: TRBV11-2; J gene: TRBJ2-7; CDR3 protein: CASSSRDTYEQYF
V gene: TRBV30; J gene: TRBJ2-1; CDR3 protein: CAWSPSGLAGGVKNEQFF
V gene: TRBV7-7; J gene: TRBJ2-7; CDR3 protein: CASSPRQGASHEQYF
V gene: TRBV9; J gene: TRBJ1-1; CDR3 protein: CASSVDRGEAFF
V gene: TRBV7-9; J gene: TRBJ1-2; CDR3 protein: CASSTVGYTF
V gene: TRBV19; J gene: TRBJ1-1; CDR3 protein: CASSPGTEAFF
V gene: TRBV4-3; J gene: TRBJ2-7; CDR3 protein: CASSLGTISYEQYF
V gene: TRBV27; J gene: TRBJ2-1; CDR3 protein: CASSWQTSGYNEQFF
V gene: TRBV9; J gene: TRBJ2-5; CDR3 protein: CASSVGGRVQETQYF
V gene: TRBV5-4; J gene: TRBJ1-2; CDR3 protein: CASSLNGIYGYTF
V gene: TRBV27; J gene: TRBJ2-1; CDR3 protein: CASSLADSPYNEQFF
V gene: TRBV11-2; J gene: TRBJ2-1; CDR3 protein: CASRRLTGENEQFF
V gene: TRBV18; J gene: TRBJ2-1; CDR3 protein: CASSPPTYQYNEQFF
V gene: TRBV27; J gene: TRBJ1-1; CDR3 protein: CASSFSPPSRNTEAFF
V gene: TRBV4-3; J gene: TRBJ2-1; CDR3 protein: CASGRLAGEQFF
V gene: TRBV27; J gene: TRBJ2-1; CDR3 protein: CASSLMGPNEQFF
V gene: TRBV13; J gene: TRBJ2-7; CDR3 protein: CASSTRTSGSSSYEQYF
V gene: TRBV11-2; J gene: TRBJ2-7; CDR3 protein: CASSPGRREQYF
V gene: TRBV2; J gene: TRBJ2-1; CDR3 protein: CASPSNTHNEQFF
V gene: TRBV9; J gene: TRBJ1-3; CDR3 protein: CASSAGGVPGNTIYF
V gene: TRBV28; J gene: TRBJ2-7; CDR3 protein: CASSLRQAYEQYF
V gene: TRBV6-5; J gene: TRBJ2-1; CDR3 protein: CASSYSIGEWSNEQFF
V gene: TRBV27; J gene: TRBJ1-4; CDR3 protein: CASSSRGQGVGNEKLFF
V gene: TRBV27; J gene: TRBJ2-7; CDR3 protein: CASSLQVSSYEQYF
V gene: TRBV28; J gene: TRBJ2-7; CDR3 protein: CASRTLRDSPYEQYF